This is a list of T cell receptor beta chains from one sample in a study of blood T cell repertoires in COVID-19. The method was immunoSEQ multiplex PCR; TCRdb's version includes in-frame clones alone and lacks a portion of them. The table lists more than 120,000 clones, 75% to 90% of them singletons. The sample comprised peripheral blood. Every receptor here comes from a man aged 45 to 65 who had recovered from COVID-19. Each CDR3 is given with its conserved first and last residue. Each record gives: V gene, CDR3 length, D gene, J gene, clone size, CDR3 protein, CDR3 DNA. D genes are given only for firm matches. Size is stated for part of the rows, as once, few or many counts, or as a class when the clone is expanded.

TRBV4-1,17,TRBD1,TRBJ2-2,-,CASSQDVQGAMTGELFF,TGCGCCAGCAGCCAAGATGTTCAGGGGGCGATGACCGGGGAGCTGTTTTTT
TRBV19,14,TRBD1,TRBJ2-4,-,CASSILQGSDIQYF,TGTGCCAGTAGTATCCTACAGGGGTCGGACATTCAGTACTTC
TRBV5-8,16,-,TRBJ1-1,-,CASSLQGSWTNTEAFF,TGTGCCAGCAGCTTACAGGGAAGCTGGACGAACACTGAAGCTTTCTTT
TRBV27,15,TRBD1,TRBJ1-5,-,CASSLDRGSNQPQHF,TGTGCCAGCAGTTTAGACAGGGGTAGCAATCAGCCCCAGCATTTT
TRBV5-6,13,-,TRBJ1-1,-,CASSFTGSAEAFF,TGTGCCAGCAGCTTCACAGGGTCGGCTGAAGCTTTCTTT
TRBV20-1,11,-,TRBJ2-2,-,CSARYTGELFF,TGCAGTGCTCGGTACACCGGGGAGCTGTTTTTT
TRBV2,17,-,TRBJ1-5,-,CASSEALPGQGLQPQHF,TGTGCCAGCAGTGAAGCGCTTCCTGGGCAGGGGTTACAGCCCCAGCATTTT
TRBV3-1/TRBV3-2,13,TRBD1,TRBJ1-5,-,CASSRDRNQPQHF,TGTGCCAGCAGCCGGGACAGAAATCAGCCCCAGCATTTT
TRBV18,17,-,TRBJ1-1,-,CASSPPIRGYYNTEAFF,TGTGCCAGCTCACCACCGATCAGGGGATATTATAACACTGAAGCTTTCTTT
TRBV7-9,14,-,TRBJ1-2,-,CASSLGGLDYGYTF,TGTGCCAGCAGCTTAGGGGGACTGGACTATGGCTACACCTTC
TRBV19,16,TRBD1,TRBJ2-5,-,CASSANRGQGQETQYF,TGTGCCAGTAGTGCCAACCGAGGACAGGGCCAAGAGACCCAGTACTTC
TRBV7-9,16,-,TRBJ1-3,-,CASSLTRDNRGNTIYF,TGTGCCAGCAGCTTAACCCGGGACAATCGCGGAAACACCATATATTTT
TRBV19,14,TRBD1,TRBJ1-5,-,CASSHTGGNQPQHF,TGTGCCAGTAGTCACACAGGGGGTAATCAGCCCCAGCATTTT
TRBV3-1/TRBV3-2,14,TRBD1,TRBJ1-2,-,CASSQGQGAGGYTF,TGTGCCAGCAGCCAGGGACAGGGGGCAGGTGGCTACACCTTC
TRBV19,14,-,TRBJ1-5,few,CASSIEGENQPQHF,TGTGCCAGTAGTATAGAAGGAGAGAATCAGCCCCAGCATTTT
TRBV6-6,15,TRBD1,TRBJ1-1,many,CATRTGDLMNTEAFF,TGTGCCACCAGGACAGGGGACCTGATGAACACTGAAGCTTTCTTT
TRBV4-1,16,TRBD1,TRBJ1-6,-,CASSQPRQGYNSPLHF,TGCGCCAGCAGCCAGCCCCGACAGGGCTATAATTCACCCCTCCACTTT
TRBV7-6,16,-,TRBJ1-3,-,CASSSLSGGSGNTIYF,TGTGCCAGCAGCTCTCTCTCGGGGGGCTCTGGAAACACCATATATTTT
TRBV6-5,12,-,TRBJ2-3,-,CASSYDRDTQYF,TGTGCCAGCAGTTACGACAGGGATACGCAGTATTTT
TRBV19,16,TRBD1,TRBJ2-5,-,CASSSRDRGDQETQYF,TGTGCCAGTAGTAGCCGGGACAGGGGGGACCAAGAGACCCAGTACTTC
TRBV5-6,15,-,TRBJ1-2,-,CASSLGGPRAYGYTF,TGTGCCAGCAGCTTGGGTGGGCCCAGGGCCTATGGCTACACCTTC
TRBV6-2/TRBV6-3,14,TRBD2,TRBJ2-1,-,CASSLPGGGNEQFF,TGTGCCAGCAGCTTACCGGGAGGGGGCAATGAGCAGTTCTTC
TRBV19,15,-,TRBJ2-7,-,CASSIDAQSSYEQYF,TGTGCCAGTAGTATAGATGCACAGAGCTCCTACGAGCAGTACTTC
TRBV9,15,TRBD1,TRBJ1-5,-,CASSRDGQGNQPQHF,TGTGCCAGCAGCCGAGACGGACAGGGCAATCAGCCCCAGCATTTT
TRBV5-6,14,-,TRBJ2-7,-,CASSLGLNSYEQYF,TGTGCCAGCAGCTTGGGACTAAACTCCTACGAGCAGTACTTC
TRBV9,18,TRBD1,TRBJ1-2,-,CASSLRDSSFNLNYGYTF,TGTGCCAGCAGCCTCCGGGACAGTAGTTTCAACCTTAACTATGGCTACACCTTC